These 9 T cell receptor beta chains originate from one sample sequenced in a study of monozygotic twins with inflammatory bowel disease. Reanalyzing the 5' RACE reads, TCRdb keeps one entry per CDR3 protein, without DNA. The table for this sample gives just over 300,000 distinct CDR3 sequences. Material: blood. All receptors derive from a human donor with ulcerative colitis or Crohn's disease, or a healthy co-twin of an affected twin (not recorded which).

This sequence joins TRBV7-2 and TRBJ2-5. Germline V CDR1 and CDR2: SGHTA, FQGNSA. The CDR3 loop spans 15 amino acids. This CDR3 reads CASSAQGSGSETQYF. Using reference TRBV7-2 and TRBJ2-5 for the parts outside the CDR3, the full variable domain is GAGVSQSPSNKVTEKGKDVELRCDPISGHTALYWYRQSLGQGLEFLIYFQGNSAPDKSGLPSDRFSAERTGGSVSTLTIQRTQQEDSAVYLCASSAQGSGSETQYFGPGTRLLVL.

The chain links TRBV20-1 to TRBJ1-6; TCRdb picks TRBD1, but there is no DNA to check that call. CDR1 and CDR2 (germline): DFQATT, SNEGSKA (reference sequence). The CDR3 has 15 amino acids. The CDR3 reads CSARDGTSGNSPLHF.

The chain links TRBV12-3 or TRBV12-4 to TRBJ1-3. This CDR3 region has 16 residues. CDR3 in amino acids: CASSRTAHSSGNTIYF.

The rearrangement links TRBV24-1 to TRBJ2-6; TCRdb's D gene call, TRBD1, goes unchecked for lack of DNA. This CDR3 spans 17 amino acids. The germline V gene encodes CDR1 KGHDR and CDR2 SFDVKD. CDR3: CATSDFQGAHGANVLTF.

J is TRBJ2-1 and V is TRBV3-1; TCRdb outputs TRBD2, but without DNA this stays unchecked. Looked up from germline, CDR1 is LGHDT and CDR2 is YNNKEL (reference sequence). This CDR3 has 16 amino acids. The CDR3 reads CASSQSVAGAGNEQFF.

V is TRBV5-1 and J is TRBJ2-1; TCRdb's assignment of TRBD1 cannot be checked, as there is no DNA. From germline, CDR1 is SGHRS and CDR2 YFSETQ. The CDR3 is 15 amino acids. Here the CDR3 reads CASRSRQGVGDEQFF.

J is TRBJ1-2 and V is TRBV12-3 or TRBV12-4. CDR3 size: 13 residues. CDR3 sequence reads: CASSSEPAGGYTF.

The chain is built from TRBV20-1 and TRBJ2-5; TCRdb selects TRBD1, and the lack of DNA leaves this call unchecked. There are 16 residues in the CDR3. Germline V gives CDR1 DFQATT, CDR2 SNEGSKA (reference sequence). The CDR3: CSARDRGETTQETQYF.

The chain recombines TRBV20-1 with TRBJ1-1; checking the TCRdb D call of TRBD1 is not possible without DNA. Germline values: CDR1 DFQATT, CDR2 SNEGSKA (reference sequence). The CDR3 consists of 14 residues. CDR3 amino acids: CSARGDRVNTEAFF.